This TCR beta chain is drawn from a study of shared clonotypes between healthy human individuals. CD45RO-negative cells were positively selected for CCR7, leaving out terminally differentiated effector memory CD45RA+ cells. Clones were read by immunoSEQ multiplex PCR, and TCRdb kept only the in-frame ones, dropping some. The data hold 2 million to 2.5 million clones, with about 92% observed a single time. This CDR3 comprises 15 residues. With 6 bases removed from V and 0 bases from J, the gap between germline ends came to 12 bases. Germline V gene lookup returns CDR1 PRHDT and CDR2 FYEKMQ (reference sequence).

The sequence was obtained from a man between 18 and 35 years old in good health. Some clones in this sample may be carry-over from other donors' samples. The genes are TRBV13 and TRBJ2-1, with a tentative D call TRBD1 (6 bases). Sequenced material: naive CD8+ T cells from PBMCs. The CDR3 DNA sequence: TGTGCCAGCAGGGCAGGGGTCACCTCCTACAATGAGCAGTTCTTC. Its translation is CASRAGVTSYNEQFF.